This T cell receptor beta chain was documented in a study of siplizumab effects on memory and regulatory T cells. Sequencing was performed with immunoSEQ multiplex PCR; in TCRdb, only in-frame clones are kept and a portion is missing. The sample records approximately 50,000 clones, 93% being singletons. Study results and caveats: Naive T cells seemed more diverse than memory cells and seemed major alloresponse contributors.

CDR3 length: 15 residues. With 6 bases clipped from V and 2 bases from J, the junction kept 6 bases outside the gene matches. Per the germline V gene, CDR1 is MDHEN and CDR2 is SYDVKM. With regard to this clone: The antigen remains unidentified.

The genes are TRBV28 and TRBJ2-7, with TRBD2 identical over 11 bases. Input material: CD8+ T cells sorted from blood. This sequence originates from a human donor in good health. The CDR3 bases are TGTGCCAGCAGCCCAACTAGCGGGAGTACCTACGAGCAGTACTTC. This codes for CASSPTSGSTYEQYF.